This is a list of T cell receptor beta chains from one sample in a study of OX40 agonist ivuxolimab in advanced cancers. Clones were read by immunoSEQ multiplex PCR, and TCRdb kept only the in-frame ones, dropping some. The sample holds approximately 69,000 clones, roughly 92% seen once. The sequenced sample was CD4+ or CD8+ T cells sorted from blood, obtained in a trial of the OX40 agonist ivuxolimab. The receptors here all came from an adult with an advanced solid tumor such as melanoma, head and neck, liver or kidney cancer. CDR3s include the opening cysteine and the closing phenylalanine or tryptophan. The D gene is left open where the match is weak. A clone size is listed for some rows: how often the clone was seen (once, few, many), or a class if it is expanded.

18 NA TRBJ2-5 NA TRBV12-5 CASGFKVIGTRGQETQYF TGTGCTAGTGGTTTTAAGGTAATCGGGACCAGGGGTCAAGAGACCCAGTACTTC
15 NA TRBJ1-2 once TRBV6-1 CASSESGRANYGYTF TGTGCCAGCAGTGAATCTGGCAGGGCAAACTATGGCTACACCTTC
14 TRBD2 TRBJ2-7 once TRBV5-4 CASSLASGNYEQYF TGTGCCAGCAGCTTGGCTAGCGGGAACTACGAGCAGTACTTC
18 TRBD1 TRBJ2-6 NA TRBV5-1 CASNERDSPTSGANVLTF TGCGCCAGCAACGAGAGGGACAGTCCCACCTCTGGGGCCAACGTCCTGACTTTC
14 NA TRBJ1-2 NA TRBV5-4 CASSLVGGKMGYTF TGTGCCAGCAGCTTGGTGGGGGGGAAGATGGGCTACACCTTC
12 NA TRBJ2-3 NA TRBV19 CAIGSGKDTQYF TGTGCCATCGGGTCGGGTAAGGATACGCAGTATTTT
15 TRBD2 TRBJ2-5 once TRBV5-6 CASSLRIAGAETQYF TGTGCCAGCAGCTTGAGGATAGCGGGAGCAGAGACCCAGTACTTC
17 TRBD2 TRBJ2-1 NA TRBV4-1 CASSQESGGRAGGEQFF TGCGCCAGCAGCCAAGAAAGCGGCGGGAGGGCCGGCGGTGAGCAGTTCTTC
14 TRBD2 TRBJ2-1 NA TRBV2 CASSEVPLAGEAFF TGTGCCAGCAGTGAAGTCCCATTAGCGGGAGAAGCGTTCTTC
14 NA TRBJ1-6 NA TRBV5-1 CASSLAGPPSPLHF TGCGCCAGCAGCTTGGCCGGGCCACCTTCACCCCTCCACTTT
12 NA TRBJ2-3 NA TRBV5-1 CASSWGVDTQYF TGCGCCAGCAGCTGGGGGGTAGATACGCAGTATTTT
15 NA TRBJ2-5 NA TRBV6-1 CASIPTGRHQETQYF TGTGCCAGCATTCCCACGGGTCGGCACCAAGAGACCCAGTACTTC
17 NA TRBJ2-2 once TRBV14 CASSHRTGASNTGELFF TGTGCCAGCAGCCACAGGACTGGGGCCTCGAACACCGGGGAGCTGTTTTTT
15 TRBD2 TRBJ2-7 once TRBV11-2 CASSSTSGSSYEQYF TGTGCCAGCAGCTCCACTAGCGGGAGCTCCTACGAGCAGTACTTC
16 TRBD1 TRBJ2-3 NA TRBV7-9 CASSSRGTGYPDTQYF TGTGCCAGCAGCTCACGGGGGACAGGGTATCCAGATACGCAGTATTTT
11 NA TRBJ2-7 NA TRBV25-1 CASTLHTEQYF TGTGCCAGCACCCTGCACACAGAGCAGTACTTC
15 TRBD1 TRBJ2-1 NA TRBV9 CASSVPGQGINEQFF TGTGCCAGCAGCGTTCCGGGACAGGGGATTAATGAGCAGTTCTTC
16 TRBD1 TRBJ1-5 NA TRBV6-1 CASSARQGSSNQPQHF TGTGCCAGCAGTGCCCGACAGGGTTCCTCTAATCAGCCCCAGCATTTT
15 NA TRBJ1-2 NA TRBV28 CASSLVLPTNYGYTF TGTGCCAGCAGCCTAGTTTTGCCTACTAACTATGGCTACACCTTC